This T cell receptor beta chain appears in the sequencing data of a study of cytomegalovirus exposure and HLA in healthy donors (TCRdb year 2017). Concerning the study at large: An earlier analysis of about 560 of the donors reported 276 Gb of sequence data and 117 million unique TCR beta sequences obtained from around 190 million T cells. An early release that covered fewer than 800 HLA-typed donors contained approximately 290 gigabases of sequencing data and tens of millions of unique TCR sequences. Among the roughly 400 genotyped donors, 81% belonged to the genetic ancestry cluster associated with self-reported Caucasian donors. The study aimed to test whether cataloging public T cell receptors could reveal signatures of past pathogen exposure. The study used immunosequencing to profile the T cell repertoires of around 600 subjects and linked those repertoires to cytomegalovirus serostatus. A separate validation cohort of some 130 different subjects was used in addition to the roughly 670-subject first cohort. The study combined high-throughput TCR immunosequencing, statistical association of individual TCRs with disease status, and machine learning to predict cytomegalovirus infection status. In a later analysis, previously published TCR beta repertoires from about 640 donors were re-analyzed and high-resolution HLA genotyping was added so that TCR occurrence patterns could be studied. The later analysis used no new phenotypic data to find candidate immune exposures, relying instead on TCR beta sequences and their occurrence across donors. To decide whether each TCR beta V gene segment behaved as functional or pseudogenic, an earlier analysis of some 580 of the donors relied on high-throughput TCR beta sequencing. Donor age, sex, ethnicity and CMV serostatus were compiled alongside the repertoire data. In a later genetic analysis, genome-wide SNP genotypes for about 65% of the 666 donors were used, and that subset was treated as a discovery cohort. All discovery cohort repertoires had been generated on a single sequencing platform. Class I and class II HLA loci were covered by the typing at four-digit resolution. The number of donors typed differed by locus, with 629-630 for A, B, C, DRB1 and DQB1, roughly 520 for DQA1, 600 to 610 for DPA1, and some 470 for DPB1. Because of strong linkage in the cohort, roughly five DR-DQ haplotypes were treated as single units for association and clustering. On average, around 240,000 unique TCR beta nucleotide sequences were sequenced per donor among fewer than 500 genotyped donors of the cohort, with roughly 19% of those sequences being non-productive. Findings and caveats that apply to the study as a whole: In a later analysis, several top co-occurrence clusters were reported to appear linked to parvovirus B19, influenza, CMV and Epstein-Barr virus. Strong co-occurrence of HLA alleles, especially DR and DQ, made assigning TCR associations to individual alleles difficult. Immune exposure information for the cohort was limited to CMV serostatus. A later analysis found that most CMV-associated TCR beta chains appeared HLA-restricted, with HLA associations seemingly driven largely by CMV exposure. Cytomegalovirus status was reported to be diagnosed by the classifier with high specificity and sensitivity in both the original and validation cohorts. The study listed 164 TCR beta chains as associated with cytomegalovirus. In an earlier analysis of about 550 of the donors, most TCR beta V segments were observed in productive rearrangements about 90% or about 30% of the time, broadly matching IMGT annotations. A later genetic analysis reported fewer N-insertions in productive TCRs among donors in an Asian-associated ancestry cluster than the roughly 670-donor mean. Some IMGT-functional V segments, including TRBV6-2 and TRBV6-3, could not be distinguished by the 87-base-pair reads and were therefore excluded. A later analysis found that TCR association rates varied across HLA loci, with DRB1 alleles showing the most associated TCRs and HLA-C alleles the fewest. The cohort was sequenced for TCR beta chains only, and without alpha or paired-chain data the features that could be detected were limited. Correlated functional status among segregating V segments might reflect linkage disequilibrium, but an unknown experimental factor could not be ruled out. Across donors, most TCR sequences were observed very rarely, whereas some public TCRs were present in many individuals. The authors suggested that the approach could potentially be generalized to other disease states and immunological phenotypes. In a later analysis, HLA-associated TCR beta chains were found to be more clonally expanded and to have lower generation probabilities than equally common non-associated chains. At a false discovery rate of 0.05, a later analysis linked around 15,000 TCR beta sequences to specific HLA alleles. HLA typing was unavailable for some donors at each locus, so association tests used only the typed subset. Because counts were too low, fewer than 20 rarely observed V segments, including chromosome 9 orphons, were excluded from the earlier analysis of several hundred of the donors. Sequencing depth was assumed to be roughly uniform across donors in the presence/absence analyses, though that assumption may not hold. A further reported finding was that TCR beta sequences accurately predicted the HLA-A and HLA-B alleles for most subjects in the first cohort. In vitro tests confirmed that three of the cytomegalovirus-associated TCR beta chains recognize cytomegalovirus antigens. A group of highly shared sequence variants was considered likely to be a technical artifact of the sequencing pipeline. V-gene and J-gene trimming of TCR beta chains was associated with a missense DCLRE1C variant in a later genetic analysis, and the association was replicated in an independent cohort.

The cohort comprised some 730 healthy bone marrow donors. At the time of sampling, every cohort member was nominally healthy, though immune exposures that went unrecorded were likely present. The donor was CMV seropositive and belonged to the group of around 300 seropositive cohort members. Every donor gave a peripheral blood sample, and the peripheral blood mononuclear cells from that sample were used for TCR beta sequencing. Genomic DNA extraction from the blood cell samples was performed with the Qiagen DNeasy Blood Extraction Kit. Measured from the cysteine to the phenylalanine, the CDR3 is 15 residues long. The only DNA kept is the CDR3, 45 bases in frame from the first base. Reading the germline V gene gives CDR1 SGHRS and CDR2 YFSETQ. The trim is 0 bases for V and 2 bases for J, with a gap of 11 bases between the germline ends. Library method: the immunoSEQ multiplex PCR assay. A mixture of 60 forward primers for TCR Vbeta segments and 13 reverse primers for TCR Jbeta segments was used in the multiplex PCR. The CDR3 region of rearranged TCR beta genes was amplified from genomic DNA with a multiplex PCR assay. The amplified TCR beta libraries were sequenced on the Illumina HiSeq System as 87-base-pair reads. The study's own analysis went as follows. A later analysis tallied approximately 87 million unique TCR beta chains across the 660 or so repertoires, and roughly 11 million of those chains were shared by two or more donors. To remove PCR and sequencing errors, raw reads were error-corrected and collapsed into unique sequences using a nearest-neighbor algorithm that merged closely related sequences. To assign V, D and J gene segments, CDR3 sequences were aligned to IMGT reference sequences. For a sequence to be retained, a match of at least six nucleotides was required to both a V gene segment and a J gene segment. A rearrangement was called productive if the CDR3 had no stop codons and remained in frame with V and J, and every other rearrangement was called non-productive. Following IMGT convention, CDR3 was defined as the stretch from the second conserved V-encoded cysteine to the conserved J-encoded phenylalanine. Sequences without an unambiguous match to a single V gene segment were excluded from the earlier analysis of several hundred of the donors. An earlier analysis of roughly 590 of the donors called V segments functional above 56.7% productive rearrangements and segregating when the between-donor standard deviation exceeded 5%. A statistical classification framework was built for diagnosing cytomegalovirus status from the catalog of TCR beta chain sequences. In a later analysis, TCR nucleotide sequences were compared against IMGT/GENE-DB human TR gene sequences so that V and J genes could be assigned. Using the TCRdist pipeline, a later analysis assigned CDR3 sequences along with most-parsimonious VDJ recombination scenarios. In a later analysis, each TCR beta chain was defined by its CDR3 amino acid sequence together with its V-gene family, and reads lacking a unique V-gene family were excluded. As a way to deal with suspected cross-contamination and a sequencing artifact, a later analysis dropped 450 to 600 nucleotide sequences that were highly shared and had low generation probability. In a later analysis, a clonal expansion index for each public chain was calculated from normalized within-repertoire ranks of inferred template counts. Generation probabilities in a later analysis came from a VDJ recombination model fitted to out-of-frame rearrangements, and those results were checked against IGoR. Hypergeometric tests were used in a later analysis to score TCR-TCR, TCR-HLA and TCR-CMV co-occurrence, with a repertoire-size bias correction applied to the TCR pairs. In a later analysis, false discovery rates were estimated by permuting HLA or CMV assignments 20 times. In a later analysis, co-occurring TCRs were grouped with DBSCAN, and TCRdist sequence similarity was added when clustering was performed within HLA-allele-positive subsets. Co-occurrence clustering excluded repertoires with fewer than 30,000 or more than 120,000 public chains, plus five with anomalous nucleotide sharing. What TCRdb holds here is the immuneACCESS table cut down to in-frame rearrangements. Part of the clones is not present; checked against another copy, under half of the missing clones reflect an unresolved V gene, and the others are unexplained. V, J and clone size were drawn from that table, and D and trimming were deduced from the DNA. The sample data list some 110,000 clones, and approximately 76% of these were observed just once. The ten largest clones represent about 5% of the sample.

This clone was detected only a few times. Which antigen it targets is not known. Per-nucleotide qualities are absent, and no much larger clonotype sits a single base away. This receptor was taken from a woman aged 18-30 years in good health and CMV-seropositive. Material for sequencing was PBMCs. The V and J segments used are TRBV5-1 and TRBJ2-5; the D region possibly corresponds to TRBD1 (5 bases align). CDR3 loop: CASSLEGQSQETQYF. Here is the DNA: TGCGCCAGCAGCTTGGAGGGGCAGTCACAAGAGACCCAGTACTTC.